The TCR beta chain under discussion was sequenced for a study of a mutant IDH1 vaccine in newly diagnosed glioma. Overall study context: Receipt of radiotherapy, temozolomide, or both preceded the study, and most received both.

Losses at the gene ends were 0 bases for V and 1 base for J; bases not matched to a gene: 8. CDR1 LGHNA and CDR2 YSLEER come from the germline V gene. The CDR3 loop spans 19 amino acids. Study findings and constraints: Vaccination induced immune responses in roughly 93% of patients. Top-clonotype changes in peripheral T cells seemed unrelated to pseudoprogression.

Notes on this clone: Its antigen is as yet unknown.

The time point is: baseline, week 1 (first vaccination visit). Treatment indicated: pre-vaccination baseline after standard-of-care therapy. New IDH1-mutant, ATRX-lost WHO grade 3 or 4 astrocytomas occurred in donors. The assay was immunoSEQ multiplex PCR, and TCRdb's table has in-frame clones only and misses some. Of roughly 51,000 clones listed, 75% to 90% are singletons. The source is a man aged 40-49 years with glioma. The chain recombines TRBV4-3 with TRBJ2-6; 8 positions agree with TRBD2. The material was PBMCs, obtained from a glioma patient treated with radiotherapy, temozolomide or both. This CDR3 reads CASSQDNPAGASGANVLTF. In nucleotides, the CDR3 is TGCGCCAGCAGCCAAGATAACCCAGCGGGAGCGTCTGGGGCCAACGTCCTGACTTTC.